This TCR beta chain was captured by sequencing in a study of blood T cell repertoires in COVID-19. Study in general: In each case, the material was cDNA or gDNA derived from T cells, B-cell-depleted T cells, or PBMCs.

Germline CDR1 is SGHRS and CDR2 is YFSETQ. The CDR3 length is 13 residues. Between the trimmed V and J ends, which lost 4 bases and 6 bases, there was a span of 14 bases. Data came from immunoSEQ multiplex PCR; TCRdb stores just in-frame clones and leaves some out. The table has over 100,000 clones, more than 85% seen once; the top ten hold 4.3%. The sequenced sample was peripheral blood. This receptor was taken from a man aged 55 to 69 with COVID-19, enrolled during active disease. The chain joins TRBV5-1 to TRBJ2-7; D is possibly TRBD2 (6 bases). The CDR3 is CASSPTGVGEQYF. Written as DNA, the CDR3 is TGCGCCAGCAGCCCAACGGGGGTGGGCGAGCAGTACTTC. The full variable domain, with the rest looked up from reference TRBV5-1 and TRBJ2-7, is KAGVTQTPRYLIKTRGQQVTLSCSPISGHRSVSWYQQTPGQGLQFLFEYFSETQRNKGNFPGRFSGRQFSNSRSEMNVSTLELGDSALYLCASSPTGVGEQYFGPGTRLTVT.